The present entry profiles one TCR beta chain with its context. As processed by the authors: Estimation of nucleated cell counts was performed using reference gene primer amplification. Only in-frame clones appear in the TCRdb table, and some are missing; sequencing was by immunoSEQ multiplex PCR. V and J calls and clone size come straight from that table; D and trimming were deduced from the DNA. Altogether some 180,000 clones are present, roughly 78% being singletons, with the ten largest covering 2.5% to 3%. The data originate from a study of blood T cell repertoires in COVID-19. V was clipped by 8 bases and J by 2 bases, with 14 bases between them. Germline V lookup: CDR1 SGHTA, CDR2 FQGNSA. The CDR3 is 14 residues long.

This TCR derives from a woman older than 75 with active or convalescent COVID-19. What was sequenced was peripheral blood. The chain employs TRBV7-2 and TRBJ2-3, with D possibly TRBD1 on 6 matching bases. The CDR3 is CASGRDTFTDTQYF. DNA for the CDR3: TGTGCCAGCGGCCGGGACACCTTCACAGATACGCAGTATTTT.